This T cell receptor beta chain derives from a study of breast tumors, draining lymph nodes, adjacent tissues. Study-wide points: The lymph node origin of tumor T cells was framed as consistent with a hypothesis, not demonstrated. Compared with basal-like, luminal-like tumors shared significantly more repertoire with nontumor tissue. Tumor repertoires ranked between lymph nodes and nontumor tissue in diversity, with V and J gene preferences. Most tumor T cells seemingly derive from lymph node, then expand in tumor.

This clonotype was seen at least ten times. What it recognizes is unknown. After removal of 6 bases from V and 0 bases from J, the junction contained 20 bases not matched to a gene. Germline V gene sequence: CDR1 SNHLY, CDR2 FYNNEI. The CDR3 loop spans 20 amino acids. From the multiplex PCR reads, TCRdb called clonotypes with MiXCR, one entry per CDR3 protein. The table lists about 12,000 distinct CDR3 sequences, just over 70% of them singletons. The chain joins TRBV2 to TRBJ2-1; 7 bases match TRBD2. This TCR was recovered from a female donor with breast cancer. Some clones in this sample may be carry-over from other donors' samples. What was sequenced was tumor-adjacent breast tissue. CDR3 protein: CASRGPGGPKRVSSYNEQFF. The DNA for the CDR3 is TGTGCCAGCAGGGGCCCGGGGGGTCCAAAGCGGGTAAGCTCCTACAATGAGCAGTTCTTC.